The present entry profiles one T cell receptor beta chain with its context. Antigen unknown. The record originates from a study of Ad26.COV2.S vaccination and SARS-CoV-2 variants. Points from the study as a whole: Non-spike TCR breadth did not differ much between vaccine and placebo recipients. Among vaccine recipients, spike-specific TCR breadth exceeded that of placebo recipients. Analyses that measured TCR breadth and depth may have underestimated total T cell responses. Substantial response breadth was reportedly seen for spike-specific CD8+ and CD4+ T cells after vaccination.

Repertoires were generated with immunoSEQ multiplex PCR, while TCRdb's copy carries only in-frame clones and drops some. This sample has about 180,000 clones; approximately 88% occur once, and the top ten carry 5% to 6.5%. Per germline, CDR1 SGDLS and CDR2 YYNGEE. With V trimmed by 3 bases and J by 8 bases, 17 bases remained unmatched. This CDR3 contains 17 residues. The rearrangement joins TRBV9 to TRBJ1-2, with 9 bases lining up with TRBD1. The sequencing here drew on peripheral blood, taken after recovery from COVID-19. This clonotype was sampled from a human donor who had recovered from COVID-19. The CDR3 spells CASSAPRDRVQEGGYTF. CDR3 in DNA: TGTGCCAGCAGCGCCCCCCGGGACAGGGTACAAGAGGGGGGCTACACCTTC. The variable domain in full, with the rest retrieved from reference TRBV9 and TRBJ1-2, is DSGVTQTPKHLITATGQRVTLRCSPRSGDLSVYWYQQSLDQGLQFLIQYYNGEERAKGNILERFSAQQFPDLHSELNLSSLELGDSALYFCASSAPRDRVQEGGYTFGSGTRLTVV.